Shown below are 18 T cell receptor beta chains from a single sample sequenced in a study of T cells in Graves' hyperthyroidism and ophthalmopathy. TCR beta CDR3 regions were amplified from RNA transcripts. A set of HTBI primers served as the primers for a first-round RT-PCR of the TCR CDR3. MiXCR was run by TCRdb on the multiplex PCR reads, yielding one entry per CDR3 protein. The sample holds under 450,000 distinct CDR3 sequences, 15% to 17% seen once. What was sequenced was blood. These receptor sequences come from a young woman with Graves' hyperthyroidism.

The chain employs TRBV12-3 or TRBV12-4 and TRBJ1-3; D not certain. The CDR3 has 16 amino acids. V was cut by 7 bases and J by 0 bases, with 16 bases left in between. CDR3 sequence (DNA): TGTGCCAGCAATCCTTCATCCCTTTACTCTGGAAACACCATATATTTT. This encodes CASNPSSLYSGNTIYF.

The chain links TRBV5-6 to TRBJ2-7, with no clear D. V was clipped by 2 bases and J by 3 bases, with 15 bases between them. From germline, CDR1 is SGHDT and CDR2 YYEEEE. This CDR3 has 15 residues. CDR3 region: CASSFGVGVVYEQYF. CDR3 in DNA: TGTGCCAGCAGCTTTGGGGTTGGGGTCGTCTACGAGCAGTACTTC.

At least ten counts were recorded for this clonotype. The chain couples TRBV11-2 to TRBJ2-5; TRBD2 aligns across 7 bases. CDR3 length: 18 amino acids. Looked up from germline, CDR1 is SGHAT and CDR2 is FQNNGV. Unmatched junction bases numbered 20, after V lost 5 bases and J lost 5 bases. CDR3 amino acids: CASSPKWGGSSPGETQYF. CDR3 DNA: TGTGCCAGCAGCCCCAAGTGGGGCGGGAGTTCCCCCGGGGAGACCCAGTACTTC.

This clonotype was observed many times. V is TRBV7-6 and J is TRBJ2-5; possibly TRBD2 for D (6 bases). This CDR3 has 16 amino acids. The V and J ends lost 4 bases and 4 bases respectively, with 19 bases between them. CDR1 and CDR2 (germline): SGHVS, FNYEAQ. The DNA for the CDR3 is TGTGCCAGCAGCTCCTACCAATCTAGCGCGAGAGAGACCCAGTACTTC. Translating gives CASSSYQSSARETQYF.

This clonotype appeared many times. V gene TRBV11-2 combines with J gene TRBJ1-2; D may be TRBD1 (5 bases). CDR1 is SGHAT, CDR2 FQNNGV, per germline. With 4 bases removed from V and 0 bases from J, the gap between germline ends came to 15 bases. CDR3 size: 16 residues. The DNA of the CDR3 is TGTGCCAGCAGCTGGCCCCTGGGGGGGGCTAACTATGGCTACACCTTC. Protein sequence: CASSWPLGGANYGYTF.

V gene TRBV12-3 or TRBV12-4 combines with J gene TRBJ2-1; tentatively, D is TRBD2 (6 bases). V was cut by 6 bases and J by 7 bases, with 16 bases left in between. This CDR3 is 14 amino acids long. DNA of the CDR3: TGTGCCAGCAGATCCGGGCGGGGAAGAAATGAGCAGTTCTTC. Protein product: CASRSGRGRNEQFF.

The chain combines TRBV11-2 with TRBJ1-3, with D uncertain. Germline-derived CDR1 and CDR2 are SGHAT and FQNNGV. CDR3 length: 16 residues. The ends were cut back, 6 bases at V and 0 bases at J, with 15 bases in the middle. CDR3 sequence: CASSHSHASSGNTIYF. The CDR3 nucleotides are TGTGCCAGCAGTCACTCGCACGCAAGCTCTGGAAACACCATATATTTT.

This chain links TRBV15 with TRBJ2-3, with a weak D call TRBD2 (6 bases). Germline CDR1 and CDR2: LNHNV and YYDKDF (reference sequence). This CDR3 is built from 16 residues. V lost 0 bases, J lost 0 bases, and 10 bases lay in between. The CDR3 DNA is TGTGCCACCAGCAGAGAGGAGGGCTGGAGCACAGATACGCAGTATTTT. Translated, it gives CATSREEGWSTDTQYF.

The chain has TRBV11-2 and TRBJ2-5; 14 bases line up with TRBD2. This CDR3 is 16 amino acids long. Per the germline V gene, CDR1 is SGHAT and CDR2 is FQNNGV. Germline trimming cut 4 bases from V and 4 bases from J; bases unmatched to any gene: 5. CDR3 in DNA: TGTGCCAGCAGCTCTTCCGGACTAGCGGGAGGAGAGACCCAGTACTTC. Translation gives CASSSSGLAGGETQYF.

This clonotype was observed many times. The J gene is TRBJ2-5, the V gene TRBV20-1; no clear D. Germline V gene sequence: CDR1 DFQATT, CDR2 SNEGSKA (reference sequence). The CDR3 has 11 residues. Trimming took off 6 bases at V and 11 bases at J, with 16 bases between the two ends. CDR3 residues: CSAPAAGKQYF. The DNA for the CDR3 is TGCAGTGCCCCGGCCGCAGGAAAACAGTACTTC.

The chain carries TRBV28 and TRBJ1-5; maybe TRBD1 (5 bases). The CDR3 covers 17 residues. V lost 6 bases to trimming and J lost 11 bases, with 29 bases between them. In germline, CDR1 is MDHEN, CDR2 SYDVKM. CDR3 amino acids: CASSSTRVGTSGGAQHF. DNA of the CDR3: TGTGCCAGCAGCTCAACTCGAGTCGGGACTAGCGGGGGGGCCCAGCATTTT.

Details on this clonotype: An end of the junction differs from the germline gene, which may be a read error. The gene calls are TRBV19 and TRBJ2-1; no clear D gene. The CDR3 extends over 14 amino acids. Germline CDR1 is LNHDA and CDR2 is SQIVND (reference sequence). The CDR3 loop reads CASSYGNSYNEQFF. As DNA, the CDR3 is TGCGCCAGTAGTTACGGTAACTCCTACAATGAGCAGTTCTTC.

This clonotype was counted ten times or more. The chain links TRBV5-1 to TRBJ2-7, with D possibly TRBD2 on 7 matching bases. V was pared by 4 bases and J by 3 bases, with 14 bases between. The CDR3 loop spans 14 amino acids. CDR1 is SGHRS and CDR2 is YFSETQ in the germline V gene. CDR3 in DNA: TGCGCCAGCAGCCTTCGGGGGGCTCACTACGAGCAGTACTTC. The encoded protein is CASSLRGAHYEQYF.

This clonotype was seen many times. CDR3 loop: CASSTGSSNQPQHF. DNA for the CDR3: TGTGCCAGCAGTACAGGGTCTAGCAATCAGCCCCAGCATTTT. This sequence joins TRBV12-3 or TRBV12-4 and TRBJ1-5, with a possible D match to TRBD1 (6 bases). This CDR3 has 14 amino acids. The ends were cut back, 5 bases at V and 0 bases at J, with 8 bases in the middle.

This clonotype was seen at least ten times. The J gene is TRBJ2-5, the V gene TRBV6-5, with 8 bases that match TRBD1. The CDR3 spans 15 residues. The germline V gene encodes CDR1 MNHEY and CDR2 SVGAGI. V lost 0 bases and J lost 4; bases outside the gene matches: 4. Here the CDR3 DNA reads TGTGCCAGCAGTTACTCGACTACAGGGGGAGAGACCCAGTACTTC. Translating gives CASSYSTTGGETQYF.

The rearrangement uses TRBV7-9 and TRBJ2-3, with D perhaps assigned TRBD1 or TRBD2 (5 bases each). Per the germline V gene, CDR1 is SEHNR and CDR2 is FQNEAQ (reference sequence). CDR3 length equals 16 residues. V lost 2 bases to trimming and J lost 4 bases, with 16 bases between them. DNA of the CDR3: TGTGCCAGCAGCTTAAATGGCTGGGGCGGGCCAGATACGCAGTATTTT. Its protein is CASSLNGWGGPDTQYF.

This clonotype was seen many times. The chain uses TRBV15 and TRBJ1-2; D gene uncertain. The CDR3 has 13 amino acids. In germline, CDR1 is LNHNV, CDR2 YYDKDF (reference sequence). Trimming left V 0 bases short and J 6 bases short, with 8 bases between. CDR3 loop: CATSREGKDGYTF. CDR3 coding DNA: TGTGCCACCAGCAGAGAGGGGAAAGATGGCTACACCTTC.

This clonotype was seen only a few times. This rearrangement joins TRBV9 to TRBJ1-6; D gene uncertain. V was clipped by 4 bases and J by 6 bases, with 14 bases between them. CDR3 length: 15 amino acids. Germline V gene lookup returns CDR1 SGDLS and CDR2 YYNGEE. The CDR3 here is CASSPGGIPNSPLHF. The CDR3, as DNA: TGTGCCAGCAGCCCCGGAGGGATCCCTAATTCACCCCTCCACTTT.